Listed here is a single T cell receptor beta chain. V dropped 4 bases and J dropped 1 base, with 16 bases sitting between them. The germline V gene has CDR1 LGHDT and CDR2 YNNKEL (reference sequence). This CDR3 contains 16 residues. Generated by immunoSEQ multiplex PCR, the TCRdb table keeps only in-frame clones and is missing some. The sample lists roughly 230,000 clones, roughly 86% occurring once. The sample belongs to a study of blood T cell repertoires in COVID-19. Sequenced sample: peripheral blood. The receptor was derived from a human donor in a cohort sampled during active COVID-19. The V call is TRBV3-1 (or the pseudogene TRBV3-2), the J call TRBJ1-1; tentative D call: TRBD1 (6 bases). The CDR3 region has the DNA TGTGCCAGCAGCCTCACGGGGGGGGCCCGGAACACTGAAGCTTTCTTT. Its translation is CASSLTGGARNTEAFF.